This T cell receptor (beta chain) is from a study of OX40 agonist ivuxolimab in advanced cancers. Study at large: As their treatment, patients were administered ivuxolimab, an agonistic anti-OX40 (CD134) antibody. While on treatment, patients had intravenous ivuxolimab at 0.01 to 10 mg/kg every 2 weeks. Study outcomes and limitations: What antigens the expanded peripheral T cells recognized was never established. Relative to CD4+ cells, CD8+ T cells on average had more expanded clones.

With regard to this clone: The antigen is undetermined.

The method was immunoSEQ multiplex PCR; TCRdb's version includes in-frame clones alone and lacks a portion of them. The data show some 64,000 clones, about 90% seen once. The starting material was CD4+ or CD8+ T cells sorted from blood, obtained in a trial of the OX40 agonist ivuxolimab. This TCR was recovered from an adult with an advanced solid tumor such as melanoma, head and neck, liver or kidney cancer.

This CDR3 reads CASSFGVGPPDQPQHF. In DNA, the CDR3 is TGCGCCAGCAGCTTTGGGGTAGGGCCACCTGATCAGCCCCAGCATTTT. J is TRBJ1-5 and V is TRBV4-1; D unclear. Trimming cost V 5 bases and J 5 bases, with 19 bases left between them. Germline CDR1 is MGHRA and CDR2 is YSYEKL. This CDR3 is built from 16 residues.